These T cell receptor beta chains were read from a single sample in a study of beta chain features in type 1 diabetes. Clones were read by immunoSEQ multiplex PCR, and TCRdb kept only the in-frame ones, dropping some. The sample includes fewer than 400,000 clones, less than 9.5% seen only once; the top ten take 0.44%. Source material: central memory CD4+ T cells from blood. The receptors were sampled from a woman aged 18-29 years in good health. Both conserved end residues are part of each CDR3. The order of the fields is J gene, V gene, D gene, clone size, CDR3 protein, CDR3 DNA. The D gene is left open where the match is weak. Not every row has a clone size; where given, it reads once, few, many or a size class.

>TRBJ1-1|TRBV28|.|few
CASSLSIAMAFF
TGTGCCAGCAGTTTATCGATAGCTATGGCTTTCTTT
>TRBJ2-7|TRBV7-8|.|.
CASSEEPGIGAYEQYF
TGTGCCAGCAGCGAAGAACCGGGAATCGGAGCCTACGAGCAGTACTTC
>TRBJ1-5|TRBV10-3|TRBD1|few
CATTGEGNQPQHF
TGTGCCACCACAGGGGAAGGCAATCAGCCCCAGCATTTT
>TRBJ2-5|TRBV27|.|many
CASSLMGAAETQYF
TGTGCCAGCAGTTTAATGGGGGCGGCAGAGACCCAGTACTTC
>TRBJ2-7|TRBV28|TRBD1|.
CASSGTGPYEQYF
TGTGCCAGCTCCGGGACAGGTCCCTACGAGCAGTACTTC
>TRBJ1-2|TRBV6-6|.|many
CASSPTVQQGRHGYTF
TGTGCCAGCAGCCCCACCGTACAACAGGGCCGACATGGCTACACCTTC
>TRBJ1-2|TRBV2|.|.
CASSDPSYGYTF
TGTGCCAGCAGTGACCCCAGCTATGGCTACACCTTC
>TRBJ2-3|TRBV10-3|TRBD2|few
CATKRGLDTDTQYF
TGTGCCACCAAGCGGGGACTGGACACAGATACGCAGTATTTT
>TRBJ2-5|TRBV7-2|.|few
CASSSLVQETQYF
TGTGCCAGCAGCTCTCTAGTCCAAGAGACCCAGTACTTC
>TRBJ1-3|TRBV9|.|once
CASSPESSGNTIYF
TGTGCCAGCAGCCCGGAAAGCTCTGGAAACACCATATATTTT
>TRBJ1-2|TRBV18|.|few
CASSPQGGLYGYTF
TGTGCCAGCTCACCCCAAGGGGGACTCTATGGCTACACCTTC
>TRBJ2-1|TRBV2|.|many
CASSDLGSSNEQFF
TGTGCCAGCAGTGATTTGGGGAGTTCCAATGAGCAGTTCTTC
>TRBJ1-4|TRBV28|.|few
CASSFRLEKLFF
TGTGCCAGCAGTTTTCGGCTGGAAAAACTGTTTTTT
>TRBJ2-7|TRBV2|.|.
CASSYGHYEQYF
TGTGCCAGCAGCTACGGACACTACGAGCAGTACTTC
>TRBJ1-5|TRBV4-2|.|.
CASSQEGSSNQPQHF
TGTGCCAGCAGCCAAGAAGGGAGTAGCAATCAGCCCCAGCATTTT
>TRBJ2-2|TRBV11-2|.|.
CASSDTTNTGELFF
TGTGCCAGCAGCGATACTACAAACACCGGGGAGCTGTTTTTT
>TRBJ1-1|TRBV7-9|.|.
CANREQGNTEAFF
TGTGCCAACCGAGAACAGGGTAACACTGAAGCTTTCTTT
>TRBJ2-1|TRBV4-2|TRBD1|.
CASSQDLGTGSNEQFF
TGTGCCAGCAGCCAAGATCTTGGGACAGGGAGCAATGAGCAGTTCTTC
>TRBJ1-5|TRBV5-8|.|few
CASTGYLPQHF
TGTGCCAGCACCGGTTATTTGCCCCAGCATTTT
>TRBJ2-5|TRBV2|.|few
CASSDVGAETQYF
TGTGCCAGCAGTGATGTAGGGGCAGAGACCCAGTACTTC
>TRBJ1-1|TRBV7-2|.|many
CASSSGQNTEAFF
TGTGCCAGCAGCTCGGGACAGAACACTGAAGCTTTCTTT
>TRBJ2-1|TRBV7-9|TRBD2|few
CASSSGVGLADNEQFF
TGTGCCAGCAGCTCGGGTGTAGGACTAGCGGACAATGAGCAGTTCTTC
>TRBJ2-1|TRBV7-2|TRBD1|few
CASSLETGPTYEQFF
TGTGCCAGCAGCCTCGAGACAGGGCCCACTTATGAGCAGTTCTTC
>TRBJ2-3|TRBV5-4|.|few
CASSQDQGTQYF
TGCGCCAGCAGCCAAGATCAGGGTACGCAGTATTTT
>TRBJ2-3|TRBV7-6|.|few
CASSLRGGGTDTQYF
TGTGCCAGCAGCTTGCGCGGAGGCGGCACAGATACGCAGTATTTT
>TRBJ2-3|TRBV5-6|.|.
CASSLLTRSARSSTDTQYF
TGTGCCAGCAGCTTGCTCACGCGTTCCGCGCGCTCTAGCACAGATACGCAGTATTTT
>TRBJ2-3|TRBV2|.|many
CASSGDFADTQYF
TGTGCCAGCAGCGGGGACTTTGCAGATACGCAGTATTTT
>TRBJ2-5|TRBV5-1|.|many
CASSRELQETQYF
TGCGCCAGCAGCAGAGAGCTCCAAGAGACCCAGTACTTC
>TRBJ1-4|TRBV6-5|.|.
CASSDGNEKLFF
TGTGCCAGCTCGGACGGAAATGAAAAACTGTTTTTT
>TRBJ1-5|TRBV28|.|few
CASSAIDQPQHF
TGTGCCAGCAGTGCCATAGATCAGCCCCAGCATTTT
>TRBJ2-3|TRBV18|TRBD2|few
CASSPKFESGRANTQYF
TGTGCCAGCTCACCAAAGTTCGAAAGCGGGAGGGCGAATACGCAGTATTTT
>TRBJ2-4|TRBV7-8|TRBD2|many
CASRPTSFDIQYF
TGTGCCAGCAGACCGACTAGCTTCGACATTCAGTACTTC
>TRBJ1-5|TRBV19|TRBD1|few
CASSAAGTGSWQPQHF
TGTGCCAGTAGTGCGGCCGGGACAGGGTCTTGGCAGCCCCAGCATTTT
>TRBJ1-4|TRBV10-3|TRBD1|many
CATAGQGNEKLFF
TGTGCCACCGCGGGACAGGGGAATGAAAAACTGTTTTTT
>TRBJ2-7|TRBV7-9|TRBD2|.
CASSLSGTIYEQYF
TGTGCCAGCAGCTTAAGCGGGACCATCTACGAGCAGTACTTC
>TRBJ1-5|TRBV7-8|TRBD1|.
CASSLGGTGGYQPQHF
TGTGCCAGCAGCTTAGGAGGGACAGGGGGCTATCAGCCCCAGCATTTT
>TRBJ2-7|TRBV28|.|.
CASKSLDTASSYEQYF
TGTGCCAGCAAAAGCCTGGACACGGCCTCTTCCTACGAGCAGTACTTC
>TRBJ2-7|TRBV6-6|TRBD1|.
CASRRQGGDEQYF
TGTGCCAGCAGGCGACAGGGCGGCGACGAGCAGTACTTC
>TRBJ2-1|TRBV5-1|TRBD2|.
CASSSPSGGTSGRIAYNEQFF
TGCGCCAGCAGCTCCCCTAGCGGTGGGACTAGCGGGAGGATTGCCTACAATGAGCAGTTCTTC
>TRBJ2-7|TRBV18|TRBD2|.
CASTSGGTYEQYF
TGTGCCAGCACTAGCGGGGGGACCTACGAGCAGTACTTC